This TCR beta chain was captured in a study of Graves' ophthalmopathy and Graves' hyperthyroidism. Study as a whole: The term stable hyperthyroidism indicated an absence of ophthalmopathy within 18 months of follow-up.

In this sample, this clonotype turned up many times. Its target is unknown. Investigators amplified TCR beta CDR3 regions from RNA transcripts. HTBI primers were employed in first-round RT-PCR, then a second-round multiplex PCR followed. Via MiXCR, TCRdb re-called the multiplex PCR reads, giving one row per CDR3 protein. Here the sample spans about 500,000 distinct CDR3 sequences, approximately 35% being singletons. Study-level points and caveats: Most thyroid clonotypes with frequency above 0.001 were detected in blood too.

The CDR3 consists of 13 residues. From germline, CDR1 is SQVTM and CDR2 ANQGSEA. Trimming took off 6 bases at V and 2 bases at J, with 11 bases between the two ends. The study recruited hyperthyroidism patients aged 18 to 65 who were newly diagnosed, under 2 months' duration. The source material was peripheral blood or thyroid tissue (not recorded which). The sequence was collected from an adult man with Graves' hyperthyroidism. The chain combines TRBV29-1 with TRBJ1-3; maybe TRBD1 (6 bases). The CDR3 loop reads CSVAGQTGNTIYF. The DNA for the CDR3 is TGCAGCGTCGCCGGACAGACTGGAAACACCATATATTTT.